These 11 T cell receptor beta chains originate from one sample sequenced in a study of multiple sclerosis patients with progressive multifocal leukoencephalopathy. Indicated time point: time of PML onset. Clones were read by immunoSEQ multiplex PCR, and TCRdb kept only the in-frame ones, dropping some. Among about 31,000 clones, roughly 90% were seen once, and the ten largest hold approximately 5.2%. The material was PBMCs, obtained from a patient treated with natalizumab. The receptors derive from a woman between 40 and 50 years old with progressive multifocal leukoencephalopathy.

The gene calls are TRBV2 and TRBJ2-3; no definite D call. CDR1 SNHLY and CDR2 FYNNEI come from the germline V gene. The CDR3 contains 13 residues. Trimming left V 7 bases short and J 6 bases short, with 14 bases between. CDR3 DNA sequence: TGTGCCAGCATCCCTACTCCCTGGGATACGCAGTATTTT. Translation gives CASIPTPWDTQYF.

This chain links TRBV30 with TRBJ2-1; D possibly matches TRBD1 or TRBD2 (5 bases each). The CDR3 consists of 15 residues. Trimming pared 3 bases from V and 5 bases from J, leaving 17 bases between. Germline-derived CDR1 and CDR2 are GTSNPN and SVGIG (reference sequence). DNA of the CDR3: TGTGCCTGGAGGGCCGGGACCTCAAGTAACAATGAGCAGTTCTTC. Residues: CAWRAGTSSNNEQFF.

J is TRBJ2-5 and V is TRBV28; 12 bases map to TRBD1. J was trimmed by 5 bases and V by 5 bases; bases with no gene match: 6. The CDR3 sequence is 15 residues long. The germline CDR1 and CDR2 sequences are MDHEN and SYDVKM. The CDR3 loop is CASSTGTGGAETQYF. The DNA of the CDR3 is TGTGCCAGCAGTACAGGGACAGGGGGCGCGGAGACCCAGTACTTC.

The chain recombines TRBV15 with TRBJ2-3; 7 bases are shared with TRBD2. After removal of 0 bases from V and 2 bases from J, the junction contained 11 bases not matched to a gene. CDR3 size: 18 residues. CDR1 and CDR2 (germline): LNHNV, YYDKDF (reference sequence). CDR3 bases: TGTGCCACCAGCAGAGATTGGGGCGGGGGTCGAGTCACAGATACGCAGTATTTT. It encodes CATSRDWGGGRVTDTQYF.

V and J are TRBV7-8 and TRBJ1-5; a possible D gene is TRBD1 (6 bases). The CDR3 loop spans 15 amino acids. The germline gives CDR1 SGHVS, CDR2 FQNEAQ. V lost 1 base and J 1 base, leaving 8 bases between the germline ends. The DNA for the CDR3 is TGTGCCAGCAGCTTAGGTGGACAGAGCAATCAGCCCCAGCATTTT. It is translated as CASSLGGQSNQPQHF.

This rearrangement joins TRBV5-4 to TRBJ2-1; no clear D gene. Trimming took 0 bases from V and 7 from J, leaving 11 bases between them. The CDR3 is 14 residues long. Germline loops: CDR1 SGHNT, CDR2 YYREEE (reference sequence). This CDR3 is CASSLDTGKNEQFF. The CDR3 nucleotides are TGTGCCAGCAGCTTGGATACGGGTAAGAATGAGCAGTTCTTC.

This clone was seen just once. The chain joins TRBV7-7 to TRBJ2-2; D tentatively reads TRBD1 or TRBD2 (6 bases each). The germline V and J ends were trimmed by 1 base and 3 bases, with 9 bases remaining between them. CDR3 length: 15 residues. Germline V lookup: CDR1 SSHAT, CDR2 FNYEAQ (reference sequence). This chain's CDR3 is CASSLVGGHTGELFF. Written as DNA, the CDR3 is TGTGCCAGCAGCTTAGTGGGGGGCCACACCGGGGAGCTGTTTTTT.

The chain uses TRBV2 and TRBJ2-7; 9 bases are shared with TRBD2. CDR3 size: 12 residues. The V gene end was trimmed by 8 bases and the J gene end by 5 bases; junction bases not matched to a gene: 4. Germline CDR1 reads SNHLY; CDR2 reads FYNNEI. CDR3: CASELAGHEQYF. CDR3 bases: TGTGCCAGCGAGCTAGCGGGACACGAGCAGTACTTC.

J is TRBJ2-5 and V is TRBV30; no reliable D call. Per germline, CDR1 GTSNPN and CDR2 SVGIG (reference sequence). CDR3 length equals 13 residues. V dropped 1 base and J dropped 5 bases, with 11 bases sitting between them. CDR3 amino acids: CAWSAGVSETQYF. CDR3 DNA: TGTGCCTGGAGTGCGGGCGTATCCGAGACCCAGTACTTC.

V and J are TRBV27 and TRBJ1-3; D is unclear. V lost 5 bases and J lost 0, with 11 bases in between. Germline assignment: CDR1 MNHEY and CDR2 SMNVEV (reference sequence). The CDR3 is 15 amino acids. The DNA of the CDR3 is TGTGCCAGCAGTCCCCGTTATTCCTCTGGAAACACCATATATTTT. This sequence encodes CASSPRYSSGNTIYF.

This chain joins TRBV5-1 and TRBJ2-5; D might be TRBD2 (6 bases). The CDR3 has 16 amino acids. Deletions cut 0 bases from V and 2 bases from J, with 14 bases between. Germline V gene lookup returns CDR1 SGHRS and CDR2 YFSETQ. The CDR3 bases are TGCGCCAGCAGCTTGGCCGGGGTGGGAGGACAAGAGACCCAGTACTTC. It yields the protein CASSLAGVGGQETQYF.